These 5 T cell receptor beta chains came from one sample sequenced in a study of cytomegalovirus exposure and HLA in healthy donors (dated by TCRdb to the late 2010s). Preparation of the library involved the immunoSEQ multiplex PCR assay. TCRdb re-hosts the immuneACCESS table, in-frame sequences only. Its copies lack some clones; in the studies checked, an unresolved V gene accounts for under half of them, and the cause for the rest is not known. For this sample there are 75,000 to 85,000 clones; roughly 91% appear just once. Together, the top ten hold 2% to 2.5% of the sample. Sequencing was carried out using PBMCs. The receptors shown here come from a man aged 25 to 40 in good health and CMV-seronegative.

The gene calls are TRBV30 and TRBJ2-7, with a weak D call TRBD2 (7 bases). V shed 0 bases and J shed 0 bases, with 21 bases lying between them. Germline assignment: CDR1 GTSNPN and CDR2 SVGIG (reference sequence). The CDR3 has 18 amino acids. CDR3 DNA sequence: TGTGCCTGGAGTGTACCGGGGGGCGCGGGGACTTGCTCCTACGAGCAGTACTTC. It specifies CAWSVPGGAGTCSYEQYF.

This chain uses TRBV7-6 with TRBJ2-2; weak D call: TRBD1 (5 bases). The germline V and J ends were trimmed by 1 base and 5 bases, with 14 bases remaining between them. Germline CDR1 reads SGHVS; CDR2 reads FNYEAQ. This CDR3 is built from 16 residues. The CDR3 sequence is CASSLEGYRWTGELFF. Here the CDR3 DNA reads TGTGCCAGCAGCTTAGAGGGGTATAGATGGACCGGGGAGCTGTTTTTT.

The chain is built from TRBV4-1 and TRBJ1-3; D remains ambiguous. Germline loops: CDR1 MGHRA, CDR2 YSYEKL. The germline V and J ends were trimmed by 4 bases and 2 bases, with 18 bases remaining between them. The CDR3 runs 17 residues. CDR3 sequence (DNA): TGCGCCAGCAGCCTATCTGTCAGCGGTGCTGCTGGAAACACCATATATTTT. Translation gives CASSLSVSGAAGNTIYF.

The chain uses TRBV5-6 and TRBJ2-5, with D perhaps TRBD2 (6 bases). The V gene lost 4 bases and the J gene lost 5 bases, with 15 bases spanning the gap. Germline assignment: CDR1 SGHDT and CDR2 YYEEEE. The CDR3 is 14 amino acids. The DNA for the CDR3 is TGTGCCAGCAGCGTCTTAGGCGGAGGGGAGACCCAGTACTTC. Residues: CASSVLGGGETQYF. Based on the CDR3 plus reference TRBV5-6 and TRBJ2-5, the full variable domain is DAGVTQSPTHLIKTRGQQVTLRCSPKSGHDTVSWYQQALGQGPQFIFQYYEEEERQRGNFPDRFSGHQFPNYSSELNVNALLLGDSALYLCASSVLGGGETQYFGPGTRLLVL.

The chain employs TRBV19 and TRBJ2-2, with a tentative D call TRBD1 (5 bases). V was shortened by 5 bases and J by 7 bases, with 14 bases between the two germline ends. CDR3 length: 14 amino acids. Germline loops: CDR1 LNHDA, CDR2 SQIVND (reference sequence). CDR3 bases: TGTGCCAGTAGTCACAAGACAGTTAACGGGGAGCTGTTTTTT. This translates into CASSHKTVNGELFF. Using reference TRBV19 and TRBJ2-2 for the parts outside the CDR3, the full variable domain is DGGITQSPKYLFRKEGQNVTLSCEQNLNHDAMYWYRQDPGQGLRLIYYSQIVNDFQKGDIAEGYSVSREKKESFPLTVTSAQKNPTAFYLCASSHKTVNGELFFGEGSRLTVL.